The rows below give T cell receptor beta chains drawn from one sample of a study of naive and memory T cell subsets. TCRdb re-derived calls from the UMI-ligation and nested PCR reads in MiXCR, one entry per CDR3 protein. Of about 150,000 distinct CDR3 sequences listed, 22% are singletons. Material for sequencing was naive CD4+ T cells from blood. The receptors here all came from a human donor in good health. The CDR3 runs from the conserved cysteine through the conserved F or W. A D gene is named only where the DNA matches it firmly. Part of the rows lack a size; the others show once, few, many or a class for expanded clones.

clone size,D gene,J gene,V gene,CDR3 DNA,CDR3 protein
once,-,TRBJ2-5,TRBV4-3,TGCGCCAGCAGCCAAGAGACGGGGCGGTCGGAGGAGACCCAGTACTTC,CASSQETGRSEETQYF
few,-,TRBJ1-5,TRBV6-6,TGTGCCAGCCAAAGGGCGAGGGGGTTTCCCGGGGAGGGCAATCAGCCCCAGCATTTT,CASQRARGFPGEGNQPQHF
once,-,TRBJ2-2,TRBV28,TGTGCCAGCAGTTTAAGGAGCCCACGCACCGGGGAGCTGTTTTTT,CASSLRSPRTGELFF
once,-,TRBJ2-6,TRBV12-3/TRBV12-4,TGTGCCAGCAGCCCAACCCCCATGTTCTCTGGGGCCAACGTCCTGACTTTC,CASSPTPMFSGANVLTF
-,-,TRBJ2-1,TRBV29-1,TGCAGCGTTGAAGCCGCCCTTGACCCTTACAATGAGCAGTTCTTC,CSVEAALDPYNEQFF
few,-,TRBJ2-2,TRBV7-3,TGTGCCAGCAGCTTAAGAATAGGGTCCGCCGGGGAGCTGTTTTTT,CASSLRIGSAGELFF
-,TRBD2,TRBJ2-1,TRBV15,TGTGCCACCAGCAGAGTTGGTAGCGGGGGGTCCAATGAGCAGTTCTTC,CATSRVGSGGSNEQFF
many,-,TRBJ2-2,TRBV27,TGTGCCAGCAGTTATTTGCCACCCGATCAGGGGGGCACCGGGGAGCTGTTTTTT,CASSYLPPDQGGTGELFF
-,TRBD2,TRBJ2-3,TRBV4-2,TGTGCCAGCAGCCAAGTTGACTTAGCGGGAGTAGGTGGTACGCAGTATTTT,CASSQVDLAGVGGTQYF
-,TRBD2,TRBJ2-5,TRBV29-1,TGCAGCGCTTCACTAGCGGGAGTTGGAGAGACCCAGTACTTC,CSASLAGVGETQYF
-,TRBD2,TRBJ2-1,TRBV12-5,TGTGCTAGTGGTTTCGGCGGGAGGGGAGACAATGAGCAGTTCTTC,CASGFGGRGDNEQFF
-,-,TRBJ2-3,TRBV5-1,TGCGCCAGCAGCTTGGACGGGGGAATGCGCACAGATACGCAGTATTTT,CASSLDGGMRTDTQYF
-,-,TRBJ2-3,TRBV29-1,TGCAGCGTTTCGCCCCTCTCCGGTTTTGCCCGCACAGATACGCAGTATTTT,CSVSPLSGFARTDTQYF
few,-,TRBJ2-7,TRBV5-4,TGTGCCAGCAGCGCACAGGTCTCCTACGAGCAGTACTTC,CASSAQVSYEQYF
many,-,TRBJ2-4,TRBV28,TGTGCCAGCAGTTTGCTACAGGAGGTGGGAAACATTCAGTACTTC,CASSLLQEVGNIQYF
-,TRBD1,TRBJ1-2,TRBV6-1,TGTGCCAGCGCCCCCGGGACAGGGCATGGCTACACCTTC,CASAPGTGHGYTF
few,TRBD2,TRBJ2-3,TRBV4-2,TGTGCCAGCAGCCAAGATAACGGGAGGGCCCTGGATACGCAGTATTTT,CASSQDNGRALDTQYF
few,TRBD2,TRBJ2-2,TRBV15,TGTGCCACCAGCAGACCGAGCGGGAGGGGCACCGGGGAGCTGTTTTTT,CATSRPSGRGTGELFF
-,TRBD2,TRBJ2-7,TRBV7-9,TGTGCCAGCAGCTTAGTCCCTAGCGGCCCAGTTGAGCAGTACTTC,CASSLVPSGPVEQYF
-,-,TRBJ2-3,TRBV20-1,TGCAGTGCTAGGAGGGAGTGGGGAGATACGCAGTATTTT,CSARREWGDTQYF
many,TRBD2,TRBJ2-3,TRBV7-2,TGTGCCAGCAGCTATAGCGGGAGCACAGATACGCAGTATTTT,CASSYSGSTDTQYF
many,TRBD1,TRBJ2-3,TRBV7-6,TGTGCCAGCAGTACCGGGACAGGGCAAAGGCCTTCGTATTTT,CASSTGTGQRPSYF
-,-,TRBJ1-5,TRBV28,TGTGCCAGCAGTTTGGCGCCCGGGGGTCAGCCCCAGCATTTT,CASSLAPGGQPQHF
-,-,TRBJ2-1,TRBV28,TGTGCCAGCAGTTTCCCCAAGGTTAGCGACCATGAGCAGTTCTTC,CASSFPKVSDHEQFF
few,TRBD1,TRBJ2-7,TRBV7-9,TGTGCCAGCAGCCCTCGACCCCAGGGGGTCGGCTCCTACGAGCAGTACTTC,CASSPRPQGVGSYEQYF
-,-,TRBJ1-5,TRBV9,TGTGCCAGCAGCGCCCATAGTGGAGGGGTCAATCAGCCCCAGCATTTT,CASSAHSGGVNQPQHF
-,TRBD2,TRBJ2-5,TRBV27,TGTGCCAGCAGTTCACGGCCGGGACTAGCAGTCCAAGAGACCCAGTACTTC,CASSSRPGLAVQETQYF
few,TRBD2,TRBJ2-1,TRBV18,TGTGCCAGCTCACCAGGACTAGCGGGAGGTTCCTACAATGAGCAGTTCTTC,CASSPGLAGGSYNEQFF